The 6 T cell receptor beta chains given below trace back to one sample, sequenced in a study of a mutant IDH1 vaccine in newly diagnosed glioma. The table came from immunoSEQ multiplex PCR; TCRdb's copy has only in-frame clones and leaves some out. The table lists about 68,000 clones, 84% of them singletons. Time point given: week 35, safety follow-up. In every dose of vaccine, 300 ug of mutant IDH1 20-mer peptide was given alongside topical imiquimod. The antigens for these receptors are not known. Source: PBMCs, taken from a glioma patient whose treatment included an IDH1 peptide vaccine. The receptors derive from a man between 18 and 29 years old with glioma.

V usage is TRBV7-3 and J usage is TRBJ2-2; D is perhaps TRBD1 or TRBD2 (5 bases each). The CDR3 consists of 16 residues. CDR1 is SGHTA, CDR2 FQGTGA, per germline. V lost 2 bases to trimming and J lost 2 bases, with 12 bases between them. This CDR3 is CASSLVGTVNTGELFF. DNA for the CDR3: TGTGCCAGCAGCTTAGTAGGGACCGTAAACACCGGGGAGCTGTTTTTT.

The V call is TRBV5-3, the J call TRBJ1-1; D remains unclear. TRBV5-3 falls under the ORF class, with uncertain function. This CDR3 is built from 14 residues. V lost 4 bases, J lost 8 bases, and 18 bases lay in between. CDR3 in amino acids: CARSRGPISEEAFF. The CDR3 DNA follows: TGTGCCAGAAGCCGCGGTCCGATTTCTGAAGAAGCTTTCTTT.

V usage is TRBV19 and J usage is TRBJ1-4, with 8 bases aligning to TRBD1. Germline V lookup: CDR1 LNHDA, CDR2 SQIVND (reference sequence). Unmatched junction bases numbered 6, after V lost 2 bases and J lost 7 bases. CDR3 size: 15 residues. CDR3 sequence: CASSISGTGGEKLFF. CDR3 in DNA: TGTGCCAGTAGTATATCCGGGACAGGTGGTGAAAAACTGTTTTTT.

This chain uses TRBV6-1 with TRBJ1-1; D perhaps matches TRBD1 (6 bases). V gave up 7 bases and J gave up 10 bases, with 22 bases separating them. The CDR3 runs to 14 residues. Germline-derived CDR1 and CDR2 are MNHNS and SASEGT. Here the CDR3 reads CASILGRGFVGAFF. The CDR3 bases are TGTGCCAGCATCTTGGGGAGGGGGTTTGTTGGAGCTTTCTTT.

V is TRBV6-5 and J is TRBJ2-2; D gene uncertain. The CDR3 spans 15 residues. CDR1 and CDR2 from the germline V gene are MNHEY and SVGAGI. Trimming took 2 bases from V and 1 from J, leaving 8 bases between them. In DNA, the CDR3 is TGTGCCAGCAGTTACGGTATTGGGAACACCGGGGAGCTGTTTTTT. It is translated as CASSYGIGNTGELFF.

This clone has only one observation. The chain joins TRBV4-2 to TRBJ1-2; possibly TRBD1 for D (6 bases). Trimming removed 4 bases from V and 2 bases from J, with 8 bases in between. The CDR3 consists of 13 residues. The germline V gene has CDR1 LGHNA and CDR2 YNFKEQ. CDR3 sequence reads: CASSPGENYGYTF. In DNA, the CDR3 is TGTGCCAGCAGCCCAGGGGAGAACTATGGCTACACCTTC.